A single sample gave rise to the 5 T cell receptor beta chains below, sequenced in a study of cytomegalovirus exposure and HLA in healthy donors. Method: immunoSEQ multiplex PCR; TCRdb's copy keeps in-frame clones and lacks some. The sample holds about 150,000 clones; approximately 86% are singletons and the top ten take about 22%. Material: PBMCs. These receptors were collected from a young man in good health and CMV-seropositive.

The chain joins TRBV14 to TRBJ2-3, with 9 bases lining up with TRBD1. The germline V gene has CDR1 SGHDN and CDR2 FVKESK. The CDR3 sequence is 15 residues long. J was trimmed by 1 base and V by 4 bases; bases with no gene match: 3. The CDR3 coding sequence is TGTGCCAGCAGCCGGAACAGGGGGCGCACAGATACGCAGTATTTT. It specifies CASSRNRGRTDTQYF.

DNA for the CDR3: TGTGCCAGCAGCTTAGAAGGTCAGGGAAGCACCGGGGAGCTGTTTTTT. Protein sequence: CASSLEGQGSTGELFF. The chain couples TRBV11-3 to TRBJ2-2; perhaps TRBD1 as D (5 bases). The CDR3 is made up of 16 amino acids. Between the trimmed V and J ends, which lost 0 bases and 4 bases, there was a span of 12 bases. The germline V gene encodes CDR1 SGHNT and CDR2 YENEEA.

V gene TRBV7-2 combines with J gene TRBJ1-2; 8 positions agree with TRBD1. The CDR3 totals 13 residues. After removal of 5 bases from V and 7 bases from J, the junction contained 6 bases not matched to a gene. Germline loops: CDR1 SGHTA, CDR2 FQGNSA. DNA of the CDR3: TGTGCCAGCAGCCTGACAGGGGTCCCTGGCTACACCTTC. Its protein product is CASSLTGVPGYTF. The complete variable domain, with remaining parts taken from reference TRBV7-2 and TRBJ1-2, reads GAGVSQSPSNKVTEKGKDVELRCDPISGHTALYWYRQSLGQGLEFLIYFQGNSAPDKSGLPSDRFSAERTGGSVSTLTIQRTQQEDSAVYLCASSLTGVPGYTFGSGTRLTVV.

This chain connects TRBV27 to TRBJ2-7, with D maybe TRBD1 (6 bases). The CDR3 has 11 amino acids. CDR1 MNHEY and CDR2 SMNVEV come from the germline V gene (reference sequence). Trimming took 11 bases from V and 5 from J, leaving 13 bases between them. Here the CDR3 DNA reads TGTGCCGCGAGTCAGGGGCACGAGCAGTACTTC. Amino acid sequence: CAASQGHEQYF.

V gene TRBV27 combines with J gene TRBJ2-5, with a possible D match to TRBD1 (5 bases). V was cut by 8 bases and J by 4 bases, with 17 bases left in between. Germline assignment: CDR1 MNHEY and CDR2 SMNVEV (reference sequence). This CDR3 is 14 amino acids long. As DNA, the CDR3 is TGTGCCAGCCGTGGTAGACAGATGGGAGAGACCCAGTACTTC. Protein product: CASRGRQMGETQYF.